The clone carrying this T cell receptor (beta chain) showed up just once. The record originates from a study of shared T cell receptors in the human thymus. CDR3 length: 15 residues. V lost 7 bases and J lost 0, with 13 bases in between. Germline V gene data show CDR1 as SNHLY and CDR2 as FYNNEI. Data came from immunoSEQ multiplex PCR; TCRdb stores just in-frame clones and leaves some out. The top ten hold approximately 0.01% of the sample, which has about 660,000 clones, approximately 90% seen once. These data were also reused for a study on human thymus T cells. That source adds: The thymus was resected at corrective cardiac surgery. Thymic repertoires from unrelated individuals overlapped highly, related research reported.

The specimen sequenced was thymocytes. The source is a boy younger than two with a congenital heart defect. This chain joins TRBV2 and TRBJ1-3, with unresolved D. The CDR3 bases are TGTGCCAGCATAAGGCAGGCTGGCTCTGGAAACACCATATATTTT. Protein sequence: CASIRQAGSGNTIYF.